This T cell receptor (beta chain) is drawn from a study of memory CD8 T cells in hepatitis C reinfection. The CDR3 has 12 residues. Germline lookup yields CDR1 MNHNS and CDR2 SASEGT. The V gene lost 6 bases and the J gene lost 2 bases, with 6 bases spanning the gap. Specified time point: peak reinfection, 3 to 8 weeks after reinfection detection. No in vitro expansion preceded TCR sequencing of the sorted cells. The Montreal HEPCO cohort supplied donors who inject drugs. Control naive CD8 T cells came from two donors at all three reinfection time points. TCRdb's table, derived via immunoSEQ multiplex PCR, lists solely in-frame clones and lacks some. This table has under 50,000 clones, around nine tenths appearing once.

V usage is TRBV6-1 and J usage is TRBJ2-3; D not resolved. Source material: naive CD8+ T cells sorted from blood. The TCR originated in a man aged 18 to 29 with hepatitis C virus infection. The CDR3 is CASSRTTDTQYF. The CDR3 DNA follows: TGTGCCAGCAGCAGAACCACAGATACGCAGTATTTT.